This TCR beta chain was profiled in a study of blood T cell repertoires in COVID-19. Per the study methods: Amplification from reference gene primers served as the basis for estimated nucleated cell counts. Sequencing used immunoSEQ multiplex PCR; TCRdb keeps in-frame clones, though not all of them. V and J calls and clone size are those listed in that table; D and trimming were worked out from the DNA. The sample has some 240,000 clones, around 82% seen once. The TCR comes from a man in his forties or fifties who had recovered from COVID-19. The sequencing input was PBMCs or T cells enriched from blood (not recorded which).

CDR3 residues: CASSQPETQYF. CDR3 DNA sequence: TGTGCCAGCAGCCAGCCGGAGACCCAGTACTTC. The rearrangement joins TRBV6-2 or TRBV6-3 to TRBJ2-5; the D is unclear. V lost 6 bases and J lost 5, with 7 bases in between. The length of the CDR3 is 11 residues. Germline assignment: CDR1 MNHEY and CDR2 SVGEGT.